These T cell receptor beta chains were read from a single sample in a study of identical twins. From the 5' RACE reads, TCRdb called clonotypes with MiXCR, one entry per CDR3 protein. Among a few hundred thousand distinct CDR3 sequences, roughly 9% were seen once, and the ten largest hold over 7%. Sequencing was performed on naive T cells sorted from blood. The source is a woman between 50 and 59 years old in good health. Each CDR3 is given with its conserved first and last residue. D genes are given only for firm matches. Not every row has a clone size; where given, it reads once, few, many or a size class.

13 TRBJ2-7 TRBV6-6 TRBD2 - TGTGCCAGCAGTTATAGCGGGGCCTACGAGCAGTACTTC CASSYSGAYEQYF
13 TRBJ1-2 TRBV2 - many TGTGCCAGCAGAATTGAGGGGGGCTATGGCTACACCTTC CASRIEGGYGYTF
16 TRBJ2-1 TRBV12-3/TRBV12-4 TRBD2 few TGTGCCAGCAGTTTACTAGCGGGAGGGTCGGGGAACGAGCAGTTCTTC CASSLLAGGSGNEQFF
17 TRBJ2-3 TRBV2 - - TGTGCCAGCAGTGGGGGGCAACGGGAGTTGGCAACAGATACGCAGTATTTT CASSGGQRELATDTQYF
15 TRBJ1-2 TRBV4-1 - - TGCGCCAGCAGCCAAGAGGGATCGTCTCACTATGGCTACACCTTC CASSQEGSSHYGYTF
15 TRBJ2-5 TRBV5-1 - - TGCGCCAGCAGCTTGGCCGGGGCACCTCAAGAGACCCAGTACTTC CASSLAGAPQETQYF
16 TRBJ2-1 TRBV11-2 - few TGTGCCAGCAGCTCCACCAGGTTCACGGGACGGAATGAGCAGTTCTTC CASSSTRFTGRNEQFF
13 TRBJ2-1 TRBV12-3/TRBV12-4 - few TGTGCCAGCAGTTTGGGAGGAGCCAGTGAGCAGTTCTTC CASSLGGASEQFF
15 TRBJ1-1 TRBV7-2 TRBD1 few TGTGCCAGCAGACCCGGACAGGGGGCGCGCACTGAAGCTTTCTTT CASRPGQGARTEAFF
14 TRBJ2-3 TRBV20-1 - many TGCAGTGCCGAGGAGGGGGCCCGCACAGATACGCAGTATTTT CSAEEGARTDTQYF
13 TRBJ2-7 TRBV29-1 - few TGCAGCGCTACAATCTTAAGCTCCTACGAGCAGTACTTC CSATILSSYEQYF
16 TRBJ1-1 TRBV5-1 TRBD1 few TGCGCCAGCAGCGGAGGAGGGACAGGGGGCGTCTCTGAAGCTTTCTTT CASSGGGTGGVSEAFF
17 TRBJ2-1 TRBV4-1 - - TGCGCCAGCAGCCAACTCCCAGGCGGTCGCTCCTACAATGAGCAGTTCTTC CASSQLPGGRSYNEQFF
15 TRBJ2-1 TRBV27 - few TGTGCCAGCAGTTGGCAGGGTGGAAGGGGGGATGAGCAGTTCTTC CASSWQGGRGDEQFF
15 TRBJ2-1 TRBV21-1 - few TGTGCCAGCAGCATGAGGACTAGCGGGAGCAATGAGCAGTTCTTC CASSMRTSGSNEQFF
17 TRBJ2-1 TRBV12-3/TRBV12-4 - - TGTGCCAGCAGTTTAGCGCCGTGGGGTCGCTCCTACAATGAGCAGTTCTTC CASSLAPWGRSYNEQFF
14 TRBJ2-6 TRBV29-1 - many TGCAGCGTTGTAGGGGACTCTGGGGCCAACGTCCTGACTTTC CSVVGDSGANVLTF
14 TRBJ2-1 TRBV24-1 - - TGTGCCACCAGTGAGCCCGGGACTGACAATGAGCAGTTCTTC CATSEPGTDNEQFF
14 TRBJ1-5 TRBV12-3/TRBV12-4 - - TGTGCCAGCAGTTCGGGACAAGGACCCCGGCCCCAGCATTTT CASSSGQGPRPQHF
15 TRBJ2-7 TRBV27 - few TGTGCCAGCAGTTTAAAGGCGGGCAACCCCTACGAGCAGTACTTC CASSLKAGNPYEQYF
14 TRBJ2-2 TRBV15 - many TGTGCCACCAGCAGAGGAGCGAACACCGGGGAGCTGTTTTTT CATSRGANTGELFF
14 TRBJ1-4 TRBV3-1 - many TGTGCCAGCAGCCCATCGCGGGCTAATGAAAAACTGTTTTTT CASSPSRANEKLFF
11 TRBJ2-1 TRBV10-3 TRBD2 - TGTGCCATCCGGGAGGACGGCGAGCAGTTCTTC CAIREDGEQFF
12 TRBJ2-7 TRBV10-3 - few TGTGCCATCAGTGAGGACGCCTACGAGCAGTACTTC CAISEDAYEQYF
15 TRBJ2-1 TRBV5-6 - many TGTGCCAGCAGCTTAGGCCAGAGCTCCTACAATGAGCAGTTCTTC CASSLGQSSYNEQFF
13 TRBJ2-2 TRBV28 - few TGTGCCAGCAGTCAGTATAGCACCGGGGAGCTGTTTTTT CASSQYSTGELFF
11 TRBJ1-1 TRBV5-1 - many TGCGCCAGCAGCTTGGGGGGCCAGGCTTTCTTT CASSLGGQAFF
14 TRBJ2-7 TRBV9 TRBD1 few TGTGCCAGCAGTGCGACAGGGAGACGATACGAGCAGTACTTC CASSATGRRYEQYF
17 TRBJ2-3 TRBV11-2 TRBD2 few TGTGCCAGCAGCCTATCACTAGCGGGAGGGCCGGGAGATACGCAGTATTTT CASSLSLAGGPGDTQYF
12 TRBJ2-1 TRBV5-1 - many TGCGCCAGCAGCTTGTGGGGGAGTGAGCAGTTCTTC CASSLWGSEQFF
13 TRBJ2-5 TRBV10-1 - few TGCGCCAGCAGTGGGAAGTTGGGAGAGACCCAGTACTTC CASSGKLGETQYF
16 TRBJ2-3 TRBV7-9 TRBD2 few TGTGCCAGCAGCGCCCCGGGGGGTGTGAGCACAGATACGCAGTATTTT CASSAPGGVSTDTQYF
14 TRBJ2-2 TRBV12-3/TRBV12-4 - few TGTGCCAGCAGACCGGAGACGGACACCGGGGAGCTGTTTTTT CASRPETDTGELFF
9 TRBJ2-1 TRBV29-1 - - TGCAGCGTCGGGGGAGAGCAGTTCTTC CSVGGEQFF
14 TRBJ1-1 TRBV7-9 - - TGTGCCAGCAGCTCCGCCTCGGTGAGCACTGAAGCTTTCTTT CASSSASVSTEAFF
16 TRBJ2-5 TRBV20-1 - - TGCAGTGCTAGAGAGGCCGGGACTCAAAGACGAGAGACCCAGTACTTC CSAREAGTQRRETQYF
14 TRBJ1-4 TRBV11-3 - few TGTGCCAGCAGCGCAGGGGCCGAGAATGAAAAACTGTTTTTT CASSAGAENEKLFF
15 TRBJ2-7 TRBV30 TRBD1 few TGTGCCTGGAGGAGCCCGGGACAGGGCTCCTACGAGCAGTACTTC CAWRSPGQGSYEQYF
15 TRBJ2-1 TRBV20-1 TRBD2 few TGCAGTGCTAGAGGGGGGCTAGCGGGATTCAATGAGCAGTTCTTC CSARGGLAGFNEQFF
15 TRBJ2-7 TRBV5-1 TRBD2 many TGCGCCAGCAGCCTTCCGGGACTAGCGGGAGTCGAGCAGTACTTC CASSLPGLAGVEQYF
16 TRBJ1-3 TRBV7-2 TRBD1 many TGTGCCAGCAGCTTGGACGCAGGGGGCGGTGGAAACACCATATATTTT CASSLDAGGGGNTIYF
15 TRBJ2-1 TRBV20-1 - many TGCAGTGCTAGAGATTCGAGGGTGGTAGTGGGTGAGCAGTTCTTC CSARDSRVVVGEQFF
16 TRBJ2-7 TRBV20-1 - few TGCAGTGCTAGAGATCTGCGAGTCCCCAAGGGGATCGAGCAGTACTTC CSARDLRVPKGIEQYF
17 TRBJ2-1 TRBV5-1 - few TGCGCCAGCAGCTTGGCCCCAGGCCTATCCTCCTACAATGAGCAGTTCTTC CASSLAPGLSSYNEQFF
14 TRBJ2-5 TRBV7-6 - - TGTGCCAGCAGCTTAGCTCCAGAAGGGGAGACCCAGTACTTC CASSLAPEGETQYF
11 TRBJ2-3 TRBV10-2 - - TGCGCCAGCAGTGCGTGGGATACGCAGTATTTT CASSAWDTQYF
17 TRBJ2-1 TRBV4-1 - few TGCGCCAGCAGCCAAGTTCAGGGGAGGGCTTCCTACAATGAGCAGTTCTTC CASSQVQGRASYNEQFF
14 TRBJ1-2 TRBV6-5 - few TGTGCCAGCAGTTACTCGGGGAGTAACTATGGCTACACCTTC CASSYSGSNYGYTF
15 TRBJ2-3 TRBV20-1 - - TGCAGTGCTAGGGTCTTGGGGTCGCCCACAGATACGCAGTATTTT CSARVLGSPTDTQYF
13 TRBJ1-1 TRBV29-1 TRBD1 many TGCAGCGTTGAAGAAAAAAAGGGGGCGCGCGCTTTCTTT CSVEEKKGARAFF